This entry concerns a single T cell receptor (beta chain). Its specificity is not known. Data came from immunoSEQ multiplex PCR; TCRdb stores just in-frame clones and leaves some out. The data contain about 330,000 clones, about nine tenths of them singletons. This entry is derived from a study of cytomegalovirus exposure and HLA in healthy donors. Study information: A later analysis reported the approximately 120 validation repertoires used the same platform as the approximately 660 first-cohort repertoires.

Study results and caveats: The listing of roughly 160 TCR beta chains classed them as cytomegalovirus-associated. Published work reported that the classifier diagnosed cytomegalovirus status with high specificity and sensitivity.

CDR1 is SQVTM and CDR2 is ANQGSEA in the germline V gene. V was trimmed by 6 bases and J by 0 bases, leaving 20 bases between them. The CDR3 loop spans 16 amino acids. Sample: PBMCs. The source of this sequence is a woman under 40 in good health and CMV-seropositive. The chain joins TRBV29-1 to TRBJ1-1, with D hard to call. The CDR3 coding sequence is TGCAGCGTAACTCTAGGGTTACTGTCGATGAACACTGAAGCTTTCTTT. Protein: CSVTLGLLSMNTEAFF. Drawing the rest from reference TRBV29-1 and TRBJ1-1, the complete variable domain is SAVISQKPSRDICQRGTSLTIQCQVDSQVTMMFWYRQQPGQSLTLIATANQGSEATYESGFVIDKFPISRPNLTFSTLTVSNMSPEDSSIYLCSVTLGLLSMNTEAFFGQGTRLTVV.